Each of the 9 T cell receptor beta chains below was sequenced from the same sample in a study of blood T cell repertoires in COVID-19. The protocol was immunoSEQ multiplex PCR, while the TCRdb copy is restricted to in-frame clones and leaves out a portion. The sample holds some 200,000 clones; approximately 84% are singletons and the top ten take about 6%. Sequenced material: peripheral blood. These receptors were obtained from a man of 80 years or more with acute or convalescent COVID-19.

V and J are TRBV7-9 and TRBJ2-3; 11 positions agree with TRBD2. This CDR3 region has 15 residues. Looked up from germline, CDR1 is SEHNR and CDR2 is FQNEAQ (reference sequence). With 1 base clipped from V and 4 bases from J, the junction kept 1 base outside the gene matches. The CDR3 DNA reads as TGTGCCAGCAGCTTAGTAGCGGGAGGGGCAGATACGCAGTATTTT. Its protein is CASSLVAGGADTQYF.

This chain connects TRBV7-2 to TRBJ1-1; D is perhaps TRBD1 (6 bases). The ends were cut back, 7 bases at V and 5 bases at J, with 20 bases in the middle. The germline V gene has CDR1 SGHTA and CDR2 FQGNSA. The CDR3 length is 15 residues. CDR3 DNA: TGTGCCAGCAAACCCCCAGGGGATGTGTGGACTGAAGCTTTCTTT. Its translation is CASKPPGDVWTEAFF.

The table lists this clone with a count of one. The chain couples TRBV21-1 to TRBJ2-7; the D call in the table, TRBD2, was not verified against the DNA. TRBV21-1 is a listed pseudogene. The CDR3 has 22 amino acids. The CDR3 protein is CASSKGRGWDSGREKFTYEQYV. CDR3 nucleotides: TGTGCCAGCAGCAAAGGAAGGGGTTGGGATAGCGGGAGGGAAAAATTCACCTACGAGCAGTACGTC.

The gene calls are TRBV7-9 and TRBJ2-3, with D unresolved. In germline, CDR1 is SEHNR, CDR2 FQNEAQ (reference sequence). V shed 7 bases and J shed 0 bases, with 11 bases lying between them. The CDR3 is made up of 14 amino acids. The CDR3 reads CASTYYTSTDTQYF. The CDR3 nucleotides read TGTGCCAGCACGTACTACACTAGCACAGATACGCAGTATTTT.

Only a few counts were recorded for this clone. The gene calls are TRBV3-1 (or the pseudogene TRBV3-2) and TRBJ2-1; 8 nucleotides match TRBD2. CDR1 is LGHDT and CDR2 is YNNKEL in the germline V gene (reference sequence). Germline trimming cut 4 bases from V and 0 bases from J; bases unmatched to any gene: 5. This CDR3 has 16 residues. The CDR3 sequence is CASSRAGGGSYNEQFF. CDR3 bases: TGTGCCAGCAGCCGGGCCGGGGGGGGCTCCTACAATGAGCAGTTCTTC.

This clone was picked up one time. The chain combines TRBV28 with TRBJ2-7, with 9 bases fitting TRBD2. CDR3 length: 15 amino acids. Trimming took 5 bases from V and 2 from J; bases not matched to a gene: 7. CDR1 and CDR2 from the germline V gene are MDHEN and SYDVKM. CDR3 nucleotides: TGTGCCAGCAGTACCGGACTAGCGCAAACCTACGAGCAGTACTTC. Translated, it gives CASSTGLAQTYEQYF.

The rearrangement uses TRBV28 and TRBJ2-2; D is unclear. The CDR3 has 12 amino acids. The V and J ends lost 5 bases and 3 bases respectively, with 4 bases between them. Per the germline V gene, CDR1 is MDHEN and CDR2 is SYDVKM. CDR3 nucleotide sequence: TGTGCCAGCAGTCCAGACACCGGGGAGCTGTTTTTT. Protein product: CASSPDTGELFF. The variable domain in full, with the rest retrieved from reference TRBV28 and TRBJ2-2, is DVKVTQSSRYLVKRTGEKVFLECVQDMDHENMFWYRQDPGLGLRLIYFSYDVKMKEKGDIPEGYSVSREKKERFSLILESASTNQTSMYLCASSPDTGELFFGEGSRLTVL.

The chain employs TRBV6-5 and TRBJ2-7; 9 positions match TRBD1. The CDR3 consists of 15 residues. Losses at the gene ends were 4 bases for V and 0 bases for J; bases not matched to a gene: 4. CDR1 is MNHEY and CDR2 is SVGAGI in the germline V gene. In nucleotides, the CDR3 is TGTGCCAGCAGTTTACTGGGACAGGGCTCCTACGAGCAGTACGTC. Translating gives CASSLLGQGSYEQYV.

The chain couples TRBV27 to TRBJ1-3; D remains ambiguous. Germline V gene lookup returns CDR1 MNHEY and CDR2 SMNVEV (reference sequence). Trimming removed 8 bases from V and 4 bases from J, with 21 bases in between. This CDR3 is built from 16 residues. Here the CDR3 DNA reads TGTGCCAGCTCATTGCGTGGGCCTGACGCGGGAAACACCATATATTTT. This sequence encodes CASSLRGPDAGNTIYF.